A single sample gave rise to the 21 T cell receptor beta chains below, sequenced in a study of T-cell memory formation after mild COVID-19. Via MiXCR, TCRdb re-called the 5' RACE reads, giving one row per CDR3 protein. This sample has about 58,000 distinct CDR3 sequences; about a quarter occur once, and the top ten carry roughly 43%. Source material: PBMCs or a T cell subset sorted from them (not recorded which). The receptors derive from a man aged 18 to 29 who had mild COVID-19 (a few samples of this study predate the infection). Cell type and time point are not known.

This clonotype was seen a handful of times. The chain joins TRBV5-1 to TRBJ2-7; maybe TRBD2 (5 bases). V was shortened by 0 bases and J by 5 bases, with 9 bases between the two germline ends. The CDR3 runs to 13 residues. CDR1 and CDR2 (germline): SGHRS, YFSETQ. CDR3 sequence: CASSLGPGNEQYF. CDR3 bases: TGCGCCAGCAGCTTGGGGCCGGGGAACGAGCAGTACTTC.

This sequence joins TRBV24-1 and TRBJ2-3, with TRBD1 matching 9 bases. Trimming at V came to 3 bases and at J to 2 bases, leaving 14 bases not matched to a gene. The CDR3 consists of 19 residues. Germline V gene sequence: CDR1 KGHDR, CDR2 SFDVKD. CDR3 residues: CATSDTTGGPVLFTDTQYF. DNA for the CDR3: TGTGCCACCAGTGATACCACAGGGGGCCCTGTGCTGTTCACAGATACGCAGTATTTT.

A few counts support this clonotype. V usage is TRBV6-5 and J usage is TRBJ2-5; TRBD2 aligns across 12 bases. Trimming took 5 bases from V and 2 from J; bases not matched to a gene: 3. Germline CDR1 reads MNHEY; CDR2 reads SVGAGI. This CDR3 has 15 residues. CDR3 region: CASSTSGGSQETQYF. The CDR3 bases are TGTGCCAGCAGTACTAGCGGGGGGTCGCAAGAGACCCAGTACTTC.

V usage is TRBV7-9 and J usage is TRBJ1-6; D remains unclear. CDR3 size: 13 residues. The germline gives CDR1 SEHNR, CDR2 FQNEAQ (reference sequence). The V end lost 5 bases, the J end lost 7 bases, and 9 bases lay between the germline ends. The CDR3 loop is CASSKLGNSPLHF. The CDR3, as DNA: TGTGCCAGCAGCAAGCTGGGAAATTCACCCCTCCACTTT.

In this sample, this clonotype turned up many times. The chain recombines TRBV5-1 with TRBJ2-7, with D perhaps matching TRBD2 (5 bases). Germline loops: CDR1 SGHRS, CDR2 YFSETQ. V was cut by 4 bases and J by 1 base, with 6 bases left in between. The CDR3 spans 12 residues. The CDR3 DNA reads TGCGCCAGCAGCGAGGGTTCCTACGAGCAGTACTTC. It yields the protein CASSEGSYEQYF.

This clonotype appeared a few times. J is TRBJ2-5 and V is TRBV19, with a possible D match to TRBD2 (5 bases). The CDR3 has 16 residues. V was shortened by 6 bases and J by 0 bases, with 17 bases between the two germline ends. Germline V gives CDR1 LNHDA, CDR2 SQIVND (reference sequence). CDR3 residues: CASSMPPRGDQETQYF. The DNA for the CDR3 is TGTGCCAGTAGCATGCCACCCCGGGGAGACCAAGAGACCCAGTACTTC.

The J gene is TRBJ2-5, the V gene TRBV4-2; 8 bases line up with TRBD2. Trimming at V came to 4 bases and at J to 4 bases, leaving 11 bases not matched to a gene. Per the germline V gene, CDR1 is LGHNA and CDR2 is YNFKEQ. CDR3 size: 16 residues. The DNA of the CDR3 is TGTGCCAGCAGCCGAAGGTGGGGTAGCGGGGCAGAGACCCAGTACTTC. It yields the protein CASSRRWGSGAETQYF.

In its sample, this clonotype was seen a few times. The genes are TRBV7-8 and TRBJ2-7; weak D call: TRBD1 (6 bases). Germline-derived CDR1 and CDR2 are SGHVS and FQNEAQ. The CDR3 consists of 14 residues. V was trimmed by 3 bases and J by 1 base, leaving 10 bases between them. This CDR3 is CASSFGGASYEQYV. DNA for the CDR3: TGTGCCAGCAGCTTTGGGGGCGCGTCCTACGAGCAGTACGTC.

V is TRBV12-3 or TRBV12-4 and J is TRBJ1-1, with TRBD1 matching over 12 bases. Germline trimming cut 7 bases from V and 4 bases from J; bases unmatched to any gene: 4. This CDR3 region has 14 residues. Here the CDR3 reads CASTPGQGATEAFF. The CDR3 DNA sequence: TGTGCCAGCACTCCGGGACAGGGGGCCACTGAAGCTTTCTTT.

This clonotype was counted many times. The chain couples TRBV11-3 to TRBJ2-3; D call uncertain. The CDR3 runs 13 residues. Germline CDR1 and CDR2: SGHNT and YENEEA. Deletions cut 2 bases from V and 6 bases from J, with 9 bases between. The CDR3 sequence is CASSLRGHDTQYF. As DNA, the CDR3 is TGTGCCAGCAGCTTACGAGGTCACGATACGCAGTATTTT.

The chain recombines TRBV12-3 or TRBV12-4 with TRBJ2-3, with TRBD2 as a possible D gene (7 bases). Trimming took 3 bases from V and 0 from J, leaving 10 bases between them. The CDR3 is 15 amino acids. This CDR3 reads CASSFGGPSTDTQYF. Written as DNA, the CDR3 is TGTGCCAGCAGTTTCGGGGGGCCTAGCACAGATACGCAGTATTTT.

This clonotype has a handful of counts. The J gene is TRBJ2-2, the V gene TRBV7-3; D unclear. CDR3 length: 14 residues. Germline V lookup: CDR1 SGHTA, CDR2 FQGTGA. Trimming cost V 5 bases and J 5 bases, with 12 bases left between them. As DNA, the CDR3 is TGTGCCAGCAGCATCGGGCCTTCAACCGGGGAGCTGTTTTTT. This codes for CASSIGPSTGELFF.

This clonotype has more than one count but fewer than ten. This chain links TRBV25-1 with TRBJ2-4; D possibly matches TRBD1 or TRBD2 (6 bases each). V lost 5 bases, J lost 6 bases, and 11 bases lay in between. The CDR3 extends over 13 amino acids. From germline, CDR1 is MGHDK and CDR2 SYGVNS. CDR3 protein: CASSPGALNIQYF. The CDR3 DNA reads as TGTGCCAGCAGTCCGGGGGCCCTAAACATTCAGTACTTC.

This clonotype was seen repeatedly, ten times or more. This chain uses TRBV4-2 with TRBJ2-2; D is perhaps TRBD2 (5 bases). The ends were cut back, 0 bases at V and 6 bases at J, with 8 bases in the middle. Germline-derived CDR1 and CDR2 are LGHNA and YNFKEQ. The CDR3 length is 14 residues. The CDR3 nucleotides read TGTGCCAGCAGCCAAGAGCTAGCAGCCGGGGAGCTGTTTTTT. Its translation: CASSQELAAGELFF.

This chain links TRBV4-1 with TRBJ1-2; tentative D call: TRBD1 (6 bases). Between the trimmed V and J ends, which lost 3 bases and 6 bases, there was a span of 8 bases. The length of the CDR3 is 12 residues. Germline assignment: CDR1 MGHRA and CDR2 YSYEKL. The CDR3, as DNA: TGCGCCAGCAGCCACCCAGGGGATGGCTACACCTTC. Translated, it gives CASSHPGDGYTF.

The rearrangement joins TRBV5-1 to TRBJ2-1, with 11 bases lining up with TRBD2. The ends lost 8 bases at V and 0 bases at J; junction bases unmatched: 10. CDR1 is SGHRS, CDR2 YFSETQ, per germline. The CDR3 sequence is 17 residues long. The CDR3 loop reads CASLPGTSGFSYNEQFF. For the CDR3, the DNA is TGCGCCAGTCTACCCGGGACTAGCGGTTTCTCCTACAATGAGCAGTTCTTC.

The rearrangement uses TRBV6-2 or TRBV6-3 and TRBJ2-1, with D hard to call. The CDR3 is 12 amino acids. Germline assignment: CDR1 MNHEY and CDR2 SVGEGT. V lost 8 bases, J lost 4 bases, and 9 bases lay in between. CDR3 loop: CASAKSYNEQFF. Here the CDR3 DNA reads TGTGCCAGCGCCAAGTCGTACAATGAGCAGTTCTTC.

The chain is built from TRBV20-1 and TRBJ2-7; 11 bases align to TRBD1. There are 13 residues in the CDR3. The V gene's germline CDR1 is DFQATT and CDR2 SNEGSKA (reference sequence). CDR3 sequence: CRPSDRGRSEQYF. CDR3 in DNA: TGCAGGCCCTCGGACAGGGGGCGAAGCGAGCAGTACTTC.

The rearrangement uses TRBV7-8 and TRBJ2-7; 9 nucleotides align to TRBD2. This CDR3 comprises 14 residues. Unmatched junction bases numbered 5, after V lost 6 bases and J lost 2 bases. Germline lookup yields CDR1 SGHVS and CDR2 FQNEAQ. This chain's CDR3 is CASSIAGEAYEQYV. The CDR3 DNA reads as TGTGCCAGCAGTATAGCGGGGGAGGCCTACGAGCAGTACGTC.

The CDR3 loop is CASSPKEIQGHGNEQFF. The CDR3 DNA reads TGTGCCAGCTCACCGAAGGAAATACAGGGTCACGGCAATGAGCAGTTCTTC. The genes are TRBV18 and TRBJ2-1, with D maybe TRBD1 (6 bases). Germline V gene sequence: CDR1 KGHSH, CDR2 LQKENI. The CDR3 covers 17 residues. Trimming cost V 3 bases and J 6 bases, with 21 bases left between them.

The chain links TRBV27 to TRBJ2-7; D might be TRBD1 (6 bases). The length of the CDR3 is 14 residues. In germline, CDR1 is MNHEY, CDR2 SMNVEV (reference sequence). V dropped 6 bases and J dropped 6 bases, with 18 bases sitting between them. The CDR3 nucleotides are TGTGCCAGCAGAAGTTCCGAAGGGGGACCCGAGCAGTACTTC. Encoded protein: CASRSSEGGPEQYF.